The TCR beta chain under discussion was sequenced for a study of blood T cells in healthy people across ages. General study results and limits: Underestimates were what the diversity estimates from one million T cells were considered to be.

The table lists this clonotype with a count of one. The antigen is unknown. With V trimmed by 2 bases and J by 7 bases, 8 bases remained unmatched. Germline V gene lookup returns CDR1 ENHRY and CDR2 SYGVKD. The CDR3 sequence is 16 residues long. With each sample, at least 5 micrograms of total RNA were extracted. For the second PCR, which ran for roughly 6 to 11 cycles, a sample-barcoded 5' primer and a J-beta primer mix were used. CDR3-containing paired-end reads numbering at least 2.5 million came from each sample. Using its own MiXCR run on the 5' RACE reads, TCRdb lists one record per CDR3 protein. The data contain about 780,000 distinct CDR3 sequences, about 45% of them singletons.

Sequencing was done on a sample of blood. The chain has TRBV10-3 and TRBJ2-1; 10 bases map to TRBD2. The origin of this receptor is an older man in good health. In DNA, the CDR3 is TGTGCCATCAGTGAGGCTAGCGGGAGAAAATTGAATGAGCAGTTCTTC. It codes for CAISEASGRKLNEQFF.